Below are 10 T cell receptor beta chains sequenced from a single sample in a study of CD8 T cells in ankylosing spondylitis. TCRdb analysed the 5' RACE reads with MiXCR anew, one entry per CDR3 protein. This table holds around 220,000 distinct CDR3 sequences, 10% to 13% found once. What was sequenced was blood, either unsorted or a sorted T cell fraction (not recorded which). The receptors here all came from a male donor with ankylosing spondylitis or in good health (not recorded which).

This clonotype was observed a few times. V and J are TRBV6-2 or TRBV6-3 and TRBJ2-5; 10 nucleotides align to TRBD1. CDR1 is MNHEY, CDR2 SVGEGT, per germline. This CDR3 is built from 16 residues. With V trimmed by 2 bases and J by 3 bases, 6 bases remained unmatched. The CDR3 spells CASSYGGGTGEETQYF. CDR3 DNA: TGTGCCAGCAGTTACGGCGGTGGGACAGGGGAAGAGACCCAGTACTTC.

This clonotype was counted at least ten times. The chain carries TRBV5-1 and TRBJ2-1; D gene uncertain. Trimming took 4 bases from V and 6 from J, leaving 17 bases between them. Per germline, CDR1 SGHRS and CDR2 YFSETQ. The CDR3 is 15 residues long. The CDR3 loop reads CASSPAPTRANEQFF. The DNA of the CDR3 is TGCGCCAGCAGCCCGGCACCTACGAGAGCCAATGAGCAGTTCTTC.

This clonotype was seen many times. The V call is TRBV29-1, the J call TRBJ2-7; 12 bases match TRBD1. CDR1 is SQVTM and CDR2 is ANQGSEA in the germline V gene. J lost 5 bases, V lost 3 bases, and 5 bases had no gene match. This CDR3 region has 14 residues. This CDR3 is CSVDGTGGLDEQYF. The CDR3 nucleotides read TGCAGCGTTGACGGGACAGGGGGCCTCGACGAGCAGTACTTC.

This clonotype was counted ten times or more. The chain carries TRBV12-3 or TRBV12-4 and TRBJ2-2; 14 bases match TRBD2. The J segment lost 2 bases and the V segment lost 6 bases, leaving 5 bases of the junction unmatched. There are 17 residues in the CDR3. CDR3 DNA: TGTGCCAGCAGGGGACTAGCGGGGGAGATTAACACCGGGGAGCTGTTTTTT. Its translation: CASRGLAGEINTGELFF.

At least ten counts were recorded for this clonotype. The rearrangement joins TRBV24-1 to TRBJ2-3, with a tentative D call TRBD1 (7 bases). This CDR3 spans 15 amino acids. The germline gives CDR1 KGHDR, CDR2 SFDVKD. Between the trimmed V and J ends, which lost 7 bases and 1 base, there was a span of 14 bases. The CDR3 loop reads CATSQGGAGTDTQYF. The CDR3 nucleotides read TGTGCCACCAGCCAGGGGGGCGCGGGCACAGATACGCAGTATTTT.

This clonotype was observed many times. This chain connects TRBV5-5 to TRBJ2-2; TRBD1 or TRBD2 may be the D gene (5 bases each). V gave up 7 bases and J gave up 1 base, with 14 bases separating them. CDR1 is SGHKS, CDR2 YYEKEE, per germline (reference sequence). This CDR3 is built from 15 residues. CDR3 sequence (DNA): TGTGCCAGCTCCCGGGACGGAAAGAACACCGGGGAGCTGTTTTTT. This sequence encodes CASSRDGKNTGELFF.

This clonotype was recorded many times. This rearrangement joins TRBV6-5 to TRBJ1-3; D unresolved. V shed 0 bases and J shed 0 bases, with 12 bases lying between them. Germline lookup yields CDR1 MNHEY and CDR2 SVGAGI. The CDR3 length is 17 residues. Here the CDR3 reads CASSYSRRRSSGNTIYF. For the CDR3, the DNA is TGTGCCAGCAGTTACTCGAGGCGTCGGTCCTCTGGAAACACCATATATTTT.

This clonotype was counted ten times or more. The V and J genes are TRBV6-5 and TRBJ2-5, with D possibly being TRBD1 (6 bases). The CDR3 loop spans 11 amino acids. Germline V CDR1 and CDR2: MNHEY, SVGAGI. CDR3 region: CTTGTEVAQYF. The CDR3 DNA reads TGTACCACAGGGACGGAGGTGGCCCAGTACTTC.

This clonotype was detected ten times or more. V gene TRBV29-1 combines with J gene TRBJ2-3; D may be TRBD2 (6 bases). Germline assignment: CDR1 SQVTM and CDR2 ANQGSEA. CDR3 length equals 14 residues. The V end was cut by 7 bases, the J end by 5 bases, with 19 bases between. The CDR3 DNA sequence: TGCAGCGCAGACTCTAGCGTGGGGGGAGATACGCAGTATTTT. Its protein is CSADSSVGGDTQYF.

There are many counts of this clonotype. In DNA form, the CDR3 reads TGTGCCACCAGCGTAGAAGGGTCCCTTCCGAACACTGAAGCTTTCTTT. Translation: CATSVEGSLPNTEAFF. V is TRBV15 and J is TRBJ1-1; D not certain. With 5 bases removed from V and 1 base from J, the gap between germline ends came to 17 bases. Germline V gene sequence: CDR1 LNHNV, CDR2 YYDKDF (reference sequence). The length of the CDR3 is 16 residues.